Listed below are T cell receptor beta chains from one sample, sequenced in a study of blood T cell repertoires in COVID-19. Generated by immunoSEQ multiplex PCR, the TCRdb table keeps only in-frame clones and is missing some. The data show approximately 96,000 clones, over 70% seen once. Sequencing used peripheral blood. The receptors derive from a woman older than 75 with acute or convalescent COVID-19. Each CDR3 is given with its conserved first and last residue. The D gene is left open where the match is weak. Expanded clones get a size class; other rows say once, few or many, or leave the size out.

DNA: TGTGCCAGCAGCCAACCAGGGACAGGATTGTACCAAGAGACCCAGTACTTC
CDR3: CASSQPGTGLYQETQYF
size: -
J: TRBJ2-5
D: TRBD1
V: TRBV3-1/TRBV3-2

DNA: TGCGCCAGCAGCCAAGATAGGAGAGGTCGCATTCAGTACTTC
CDR3: CASSQDRRGRIQYF
size: -
J: TRBJ2-4
D: -
V: TRBV4-3

DNA: TGTGCCAGCAGTGAATCCAGGGACACCATATATTTT
CDR3: CASSESRDTIYF
size: -
J: TRBJ1-3
D: -
V: TRBV2

DNA: TGTGCCAGCAGTCCCGGGGCCGGGGAGCTGTTTTTT
CDR3: CASSPGAGELFF
size: -
J: TRBJ2-2
D: -
V: TRBV25-1

DNA: TGTGCCAGCAGTTCCCGGGGCACAGATACGCAGTATTTT
CDR3: CASSSRGTDTQYF
size: -
J: TRBJ2-3
D: -
V: TRBV27

DNA: TGTGCCAGCAGTGAGGGAGGGGTTTCCACAGATACGCAGTATTTT
CDR3: CASSEGGVSTDTQYF
size: -
J: TRBJ2-3
D: TRBD2
V: TRBV6-1

DNA: TGTGCCAGCAGCTTAGAGGGGGCGAAACACTCTGGAAACACCATATATTTT
CDR3: CASSLEGAKHSGNTIYF
size: -
J: TRBJ1-3
D: -
V: TRBV11-2

DNA: TGCGCCAGCAGCCAAGGCTTCGGGACAGGGGGTCCCAGTGAGCAGTTCTTC
CDR3: CASSQGFGTGGPSEQFF
size: -
J: TRBJ2-1
D: TRBD1
V: TRBV4-1

DNA: TGTGCCAGCAGCCGACAGTCGAACTATGGCTACACCTTC
CDR3: CASSRQSNYGYTF
size: -
J: TRBJ1-2
D: -
V: TRBV6-2/TRBV6-3

DNA: TGTGCCAGCAGCTTAGGTGGGGCCTACCGGAATGAGCAGTTCTTC
CDR3: CASSLGGAYRNEQFF
size: once
J: TRBJ2-1
D: -
V: TRBV7-9

DNA: TGTGCCACCCCGACCGAAACGGGACAGCGATTTCAAGAGACCCAGTACTTC
CDR3: CATPTETGQRFQETQYF
size: -
J: TRBJ2-5
D: TRBD1
V: TRBV24-1

DNA: TGTGCCAGCAGCTTGGGGGCGACAAAGAACACTGAAGCTTTCTTT
CDR3: CASSLGATKNTEAFF
size: once
J: TRBJ1-1
D: -
V: TRBV5-6

DNA: TGTGCCAGCAGTTCTACCGGGACAGGGGGCTCAAATGAGCAGTTCTTC
CDR3: CASSSTGTGGSNEQFF
size: -
J: TRBJ2-1
D: TRBD1
V: TRBV28

DNA: TGTGCCAGCAGTGACAGGGTCATGACTGAAGCTTTCTTT
CDR3: CASSDRVMTEAFF
size: -
J: TRBJ1-1
D: -
V: TRBV2

DNA: TGCGCCAGCAGCCAAGGGAATAAGGGGAACTATGGCTACACCTTC
CDR3: CASSQGNKGNYGYTF
size: once
J: TRBJ1-2
D: -
V: TRBV4-3

DNA: TGTGCCAGCAGCCTGTCTTGGGGGGGCCCCTACAATGAGCAGTTCTTC
CDR3: CASSLSWGGPYNEQFF
size: -
J: TRBJ2-1
D: -
V: TRBV5-6

DNA: TGTGCCAGCAGCGTAGAAAGCGGGGGGGCTTGGGATACGCAGTATTTT
CDR3: CASSVESGGAWDTQYF
size: -
J: TRBJ2-3
D: TRBD2
V: TRBV9

DNA: TGTGCCAGCAGTCAAGATTCGACTGCTAAAGCTTTCTTT
CDR3: CASSQDSTAKAFF
size: -
J: TRBJ1-1
D: -
V: TRBV28

DNA: TGTGCCAGTAGTCAGGATAACACCGGGGAGCTGTTTTTT
CDR3: CASSQDNTGELFF
size: -
J: TRBJ2-2
D: -
V: TRBV19

DNA: TGTGCCAGCAGTTACTCGAGTAACACTGAAGCTTTCTTT
CDR3: CASSYSSNTEAFF
size: few
J: TRBJ1-1
D: -
V: TRBV6-6

DNA: TGCGCCAGCAGCCAAGATCGAGGAGGCGCGGGCTACGAGCAGTACTTC
CDR3: CASSQDRGGAGYEQYF
size: -
J: TRBJ2-7
D: -
V: TRBV4-3

DNA: TGTGCCAGCAGTTTTGAGGGGGCGCGAGGAAACACCATATATTTT
CDR3: CASSFEGARGNTIYF
size: once
J: TRBJ1-3
D: TRBD1
V: TRBV28

DNA: TGTGCCAGCAGTTTGCAGGGCTATGGCTACACCTTC
CDR3: CASSLQGYGYTF
size: -
J: TRBJ1-2
D: -
V: TRBV12-3/TRBV12-4

DNA: TGTGCCAGCAGCCAAGAACTAGCGGGGCGAGCGAACACCGGGGAGCTGTTTTTT
CDR3: CASSQELAGRANTGELFF
size: -
J: TRBJ2-2
D: TRBD2
V: TRBV4-2

DNA: TGTGCCAGCTCACCAGGGGGACAGAACACTGAAGCTTTCTTT
CDR3: CASSPGGQNTEAFF
size: -
J: TRBJ1-1
D: -
V: TRBV18

DNA: TGTGCCAGCAGCTCTCAGGGGGCGCGGGCTGGGGCCAACGTCCTGACTTTC
CDR3: CASSSQGARAGANVLTF
size: -
J: TRBJ2-6
D: TRBD1
V: TRBV5-4

DNA: TGTGCCAGCACCCCGGGGAATGTTAGGACAGATACGCAGTATTTT
CDR3: CASTPGNVRTDTQYF
size: -
J: TRBJ2-3
D: -
V: TRBV6-5

DNA: TGTGCCACCCATCAAGGGGGGGCCTGGTCCTACGAGCAGTACTTC
CDR3: CATHQGGAWSYEQYF
size: -
J: TRBJ2-7
D: -
V: TRBV10-3

DNA: TGTGCCAGCAGCCGGGGCGCGGGTTCTGGGGAGACCCAGTACTTC
CDR3: CASSRGAGSGETQYF
size: -
J: TRBJ2-5
D: -
V: TRBV7-8

DNA: TGTGCCAGCAGCCCTCTAGGAGTGGTTGGCTACACCTTC
CDR3: CASSPLGVVGYTF
size: few
J: TRBJ1-2
D: -
V: TRBV9

DNA: TGTGCCAGCAGCTTAGGTTCCAGTTCCCTCAATGAGCAGTTCTTC
CDR3: CASSLGSSSLNEQFF
size: -
J: TRBJ2-1
D: -
V: TRBV7-2

DNA: TGTGCCAGCAGCTTACCTAGCGGGGGCCAAGAGACCCAGTACTTC
CDR3: CASSLPSGGQETQYF
size: -
J: TRBJ2-5
D: TRBD2
V: TRBV7-2

DNA: TGTGCCAGCAGCACAGGGGGCGATTCACCCCTCCACTTT
CDR3: CASSTGGDSPLHF
size: -
J: TRBJ1-6
D: TRBD1
V: TRBV7-9

DNA: TGTGCCAGCAGTGCTTCTCGGGGACAGGGTCATCAGCCCCAGCATTTT
CDR3: CASSASRGQGHQPQHF
size: few
J: TRBJ1-5
D: TRBD1
V: TRBV2

DNA: TGCGCCAGCTCAACTTTACAGGACGCAGCCAAAAACATTCAGTACTTC
CDR3: CASSTLQDAAKNIQYF
size: -
J: TRBJ2-4
D: -
V: TRBV5-1

DNA: TGTGCCAGCAGTGAAGTGTCCCAACTTAGCAATCAGCCCCAGCATTTT
CDR3: CASSEVSQLSNQPQHF
size: -
J: TRBJ1-5
D: -
V: TRBV6-1

DNA: TGTGCCAGCAGTTTAACAGGCAATTCACCCCTCCACTTT
CDR3: CASSLTGNSPLHF
size: few
J: TRBJ1-6
D: -
V: TRBV28

DNA: TGTGCCAGCAGTCTACCGGGTGAAACCTCTGGAAACACCATATATTTT
CDR3: CASSLPGETSGNTIYF
size: -
J: TRBJ1-3
D: -
V: TRBV28